The T cell receptor (beta chain) under discussion was sequenced for a study of patients and donors after allogeneic stem cell transplantation. A single record per CDR3 protein comes from TCRdb applying MiXCR to the RT-PCR reads. Altogether about a million distinct CDR3 sequences are present, roughly 18% being singletons, with the ten largest covering around 6%. Per the germline V gene, CDR1 is ENHRY and CDR2 is SYGVKD. CDR3 size: 14 residues. V was clipped by 1 base and J by 1 base, with 7 bases between them. This clonotype came up a few times. This chain uses TRBV10-3 with TRBJ1-2; D remains unclear. The clonotype comes from a human donor who was either an allogeneic HSCT recipient or a stem cell or donor lymphocyte infusion donor (not recorded which). It is not recorded whose cells these are; they may come from a transplant donor. The sequencing sample was made of blood, either unsorted or a sorted T cell fraction (not recorded which). CDR3 region: CAISECQLNYGYTF. CDR3 nucleotides: TGTGCCATCAGTGAGTGTCAGCTTAACTATGGCTACACCTTC.